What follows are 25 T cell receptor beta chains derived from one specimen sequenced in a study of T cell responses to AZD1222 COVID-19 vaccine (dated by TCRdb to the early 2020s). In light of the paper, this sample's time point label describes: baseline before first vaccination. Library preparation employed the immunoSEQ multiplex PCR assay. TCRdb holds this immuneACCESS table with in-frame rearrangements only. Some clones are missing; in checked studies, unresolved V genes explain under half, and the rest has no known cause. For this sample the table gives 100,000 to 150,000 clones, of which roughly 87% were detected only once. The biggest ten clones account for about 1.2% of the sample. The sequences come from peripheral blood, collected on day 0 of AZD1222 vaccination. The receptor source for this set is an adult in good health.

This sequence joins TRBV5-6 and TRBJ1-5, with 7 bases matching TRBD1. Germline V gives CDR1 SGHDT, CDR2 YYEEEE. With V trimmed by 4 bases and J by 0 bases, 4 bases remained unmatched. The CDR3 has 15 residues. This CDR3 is CASSRGQISNQPQHF. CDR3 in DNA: TGTGCCAGCAGCCGGGGACAGATTAGCAATCAGCCCCAGCATTTT.

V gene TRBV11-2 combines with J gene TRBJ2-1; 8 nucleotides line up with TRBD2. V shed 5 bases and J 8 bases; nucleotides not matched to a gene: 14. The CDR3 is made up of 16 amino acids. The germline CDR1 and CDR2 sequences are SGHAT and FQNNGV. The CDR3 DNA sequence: TGTGCCAGCAGCCTCCGGCAACTTGGACTAGCCGATGAGCAGTTCTTC. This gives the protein CASSLRQLGLADEQFF.

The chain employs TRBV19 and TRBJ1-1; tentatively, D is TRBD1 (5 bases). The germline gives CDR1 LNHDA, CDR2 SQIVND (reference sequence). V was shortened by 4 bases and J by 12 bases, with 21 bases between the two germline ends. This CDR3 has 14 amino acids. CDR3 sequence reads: CASSTHHGAGNTFF. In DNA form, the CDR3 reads TGTGCCAGTAGTACCCACCACGGGGCAGGGAACACTTTCTTT.

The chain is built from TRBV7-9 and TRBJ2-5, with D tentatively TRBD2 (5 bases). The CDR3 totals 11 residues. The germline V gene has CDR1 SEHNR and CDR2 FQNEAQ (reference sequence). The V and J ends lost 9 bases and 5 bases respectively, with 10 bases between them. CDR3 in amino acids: CASTTSETQYF. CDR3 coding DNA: TGTGCCAGTACTACTAGTGAGACCCAGTACTTC. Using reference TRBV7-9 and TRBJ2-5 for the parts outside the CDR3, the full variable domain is DTGVSQNPRHKITKRGQNVTFRCDPISEHNRLYWYRQTLGQGPEFLTYFQNEAQLEKSRLLSDRFSAERPKGSFSTLEIQRTEQGDSAMYLCASTTSETQYFGPGTRLLVL.

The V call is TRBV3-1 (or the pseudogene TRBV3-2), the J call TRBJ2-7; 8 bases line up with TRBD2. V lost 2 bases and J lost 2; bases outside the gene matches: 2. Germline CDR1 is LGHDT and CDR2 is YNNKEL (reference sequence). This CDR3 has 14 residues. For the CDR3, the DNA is TGTGCCAGCAGCCAAATTAGCGGGGCCTACGAGCAGTACTTC. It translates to CASSQISGAYEQYF.

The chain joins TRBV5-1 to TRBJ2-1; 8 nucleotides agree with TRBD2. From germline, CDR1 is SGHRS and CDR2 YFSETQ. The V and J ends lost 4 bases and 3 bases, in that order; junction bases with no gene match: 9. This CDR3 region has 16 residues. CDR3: CASSPLSGGNYNEQFF. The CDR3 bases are TGCGCCAGCAGCCCTCTCAGCGGGGGAAACTACAATGAGCAGTTCTTC.

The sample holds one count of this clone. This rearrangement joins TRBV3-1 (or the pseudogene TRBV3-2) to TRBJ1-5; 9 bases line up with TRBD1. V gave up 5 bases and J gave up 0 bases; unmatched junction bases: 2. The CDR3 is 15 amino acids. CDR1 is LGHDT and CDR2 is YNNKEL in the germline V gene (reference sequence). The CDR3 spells CASSAQGASNQPQHF. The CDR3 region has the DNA TGTGCCAGCAGCGCACAGGGGGCTAGCAATCAGCCCCAGCATTTT.

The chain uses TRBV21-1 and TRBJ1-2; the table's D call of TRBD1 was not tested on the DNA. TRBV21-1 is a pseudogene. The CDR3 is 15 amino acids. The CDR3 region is CASSKTGRRHYGYTF. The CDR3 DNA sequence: TGTGCCAGCAGCAAGACAGGGCGCAGGCACTATGGCTACACCTTC.

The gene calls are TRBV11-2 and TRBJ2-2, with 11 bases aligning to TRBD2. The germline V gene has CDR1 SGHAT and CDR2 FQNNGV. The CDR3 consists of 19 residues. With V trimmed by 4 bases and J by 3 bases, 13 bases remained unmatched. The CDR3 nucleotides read TGTGCCAGCAGCTCTAGACTAGCGGGGACTCGGTTTTACACCGGGGAGCTGTTTTTT. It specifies CASSSRLAGTRFYTGELFF.

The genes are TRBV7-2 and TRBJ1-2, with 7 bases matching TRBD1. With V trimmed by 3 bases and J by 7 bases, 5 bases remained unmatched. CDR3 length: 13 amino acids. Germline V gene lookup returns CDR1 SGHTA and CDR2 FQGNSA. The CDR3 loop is CASSFQGDVGYTF. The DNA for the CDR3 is TGTGCCAGCAGCTTTCAGGGGGACGTTGGCTACACCTTC.

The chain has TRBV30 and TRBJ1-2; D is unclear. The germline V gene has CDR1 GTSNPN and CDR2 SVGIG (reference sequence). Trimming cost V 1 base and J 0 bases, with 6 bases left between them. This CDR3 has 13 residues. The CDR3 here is CAWSAPPNYGYTF. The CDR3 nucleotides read TGTGCCTGGAGTGCACCCCCTAACTATGGCTACACCTTC.

In DNA, the CDR3 is TGTGCCAGCAGCTCCTCCGGGACAGGTCTCTATGGCTACACCTTC. This translates into CASSSSGTGLYGYTF. The chain uses TRBV5-4 and TRBJ1-2; 8 positions match TRBD1. The V gene's germline CDR1 is SGHNT and CDR2 YYREEE (reference sequence). V lost 3 bases and J lost 4; bases outside the gene matches: 8. The CDR3 is 15 amino acids.

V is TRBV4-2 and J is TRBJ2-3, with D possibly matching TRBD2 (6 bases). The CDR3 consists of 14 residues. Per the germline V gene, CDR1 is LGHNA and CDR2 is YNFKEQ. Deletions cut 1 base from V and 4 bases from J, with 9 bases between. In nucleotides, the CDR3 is TGTGCCAGCAGCCAAGCGACGGGGGCAGATACGCAGTATTTT. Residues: CASSQATGADTQYF.

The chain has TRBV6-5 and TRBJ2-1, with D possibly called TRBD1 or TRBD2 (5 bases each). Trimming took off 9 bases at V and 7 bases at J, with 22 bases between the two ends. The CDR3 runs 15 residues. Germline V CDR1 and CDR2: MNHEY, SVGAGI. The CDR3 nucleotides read TGTGCCAGTCGCCCGGGGCAGGCTTCTCGAAATGAGCAGTTCTTC. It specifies CASRPGQASRNEQFF.

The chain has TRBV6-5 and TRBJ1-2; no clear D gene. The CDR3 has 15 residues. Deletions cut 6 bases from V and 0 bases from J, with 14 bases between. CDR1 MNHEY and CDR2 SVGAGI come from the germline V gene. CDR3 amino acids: CASRWGTLSNYGYTF. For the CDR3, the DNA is TGTGCCAGCAGGTGGGGTACCCTTTCTAACTATGGCTACACCTTC.

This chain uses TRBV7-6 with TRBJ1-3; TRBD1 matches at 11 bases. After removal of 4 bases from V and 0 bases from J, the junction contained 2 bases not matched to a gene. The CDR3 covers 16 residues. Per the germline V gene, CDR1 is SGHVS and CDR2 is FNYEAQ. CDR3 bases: TGTGCCAGCAGCTCGGGGACAGGGGGCTCTGGAAACACCATATATTTT. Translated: CASSSGTGGSGNTIYF.

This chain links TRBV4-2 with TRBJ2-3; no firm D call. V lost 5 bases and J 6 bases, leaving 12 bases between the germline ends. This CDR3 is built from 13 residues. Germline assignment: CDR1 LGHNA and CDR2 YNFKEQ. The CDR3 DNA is TGTGCCAGCAGCGAACCTACCACTGATACGCAGTATTTT. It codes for CASSEPTTDTQYF.

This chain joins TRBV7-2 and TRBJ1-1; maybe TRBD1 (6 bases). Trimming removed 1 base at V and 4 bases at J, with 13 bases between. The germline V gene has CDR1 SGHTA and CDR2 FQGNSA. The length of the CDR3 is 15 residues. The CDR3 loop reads CASSLVGGQGTEAFF. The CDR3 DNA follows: TGTGCCAGCAGCTTAGTGGGGGGGCAGGGCACTGAAGCTTTCTTT.

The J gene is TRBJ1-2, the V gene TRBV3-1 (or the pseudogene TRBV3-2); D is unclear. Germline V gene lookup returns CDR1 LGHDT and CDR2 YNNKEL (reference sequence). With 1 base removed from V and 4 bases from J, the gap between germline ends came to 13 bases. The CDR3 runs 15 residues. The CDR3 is CASSQALGRLYGYTF. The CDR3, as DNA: TGTGCCAGCAGCCAAGCGTTGGGCCGACTCTATGGCTACACCTTC.

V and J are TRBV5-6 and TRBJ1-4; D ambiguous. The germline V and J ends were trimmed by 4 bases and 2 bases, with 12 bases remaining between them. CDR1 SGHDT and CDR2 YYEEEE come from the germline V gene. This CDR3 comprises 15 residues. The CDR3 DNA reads TGTGCCAGCAGCCTCCGTGGAACCACTAATGAAAAACTGTTTTTT. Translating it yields CASSLRGTTNEKLFF.

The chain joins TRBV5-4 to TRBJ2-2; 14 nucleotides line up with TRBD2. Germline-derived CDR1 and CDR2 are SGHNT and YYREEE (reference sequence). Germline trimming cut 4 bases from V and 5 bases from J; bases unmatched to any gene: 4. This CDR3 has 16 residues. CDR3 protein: CASSTTSGGATGELFF. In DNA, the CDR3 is TGTGCCAGCAGCACGACTAGCGGGGGGGCGACCGGGGAGCTGTTTTTT.

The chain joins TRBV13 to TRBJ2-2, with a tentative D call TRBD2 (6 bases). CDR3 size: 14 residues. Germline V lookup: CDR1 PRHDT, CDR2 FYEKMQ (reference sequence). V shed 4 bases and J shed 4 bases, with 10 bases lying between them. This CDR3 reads CASSSGVLTGELFF. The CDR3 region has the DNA TGTGCCAGCAGCTCGGGGGTTCTCACCGGGGAGCTGTTTTTT.

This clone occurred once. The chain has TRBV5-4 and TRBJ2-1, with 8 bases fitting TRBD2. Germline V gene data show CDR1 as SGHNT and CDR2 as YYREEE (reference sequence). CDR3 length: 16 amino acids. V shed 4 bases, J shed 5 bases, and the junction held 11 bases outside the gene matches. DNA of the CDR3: TGTGCCAGCAGCAAGGCCGACGGGGGGGCGCACAATGAGCAGTTCTTC. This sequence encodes CASSKADGGAHNEQFF.

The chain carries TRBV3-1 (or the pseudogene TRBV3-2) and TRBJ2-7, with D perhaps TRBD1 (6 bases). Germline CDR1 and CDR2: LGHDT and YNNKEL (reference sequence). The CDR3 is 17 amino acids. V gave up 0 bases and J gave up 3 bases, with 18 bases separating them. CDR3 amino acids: CASSQDFLRTDFYEQYF. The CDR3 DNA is TGTGCCAGCAGCCAAGATTTTCTGCGGACAGACTTCTACGAGCAGTACTTC.

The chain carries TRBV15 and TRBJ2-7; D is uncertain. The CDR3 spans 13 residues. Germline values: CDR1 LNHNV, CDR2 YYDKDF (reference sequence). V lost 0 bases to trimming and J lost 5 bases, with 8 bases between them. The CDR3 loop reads CATSRDYGDEQYF. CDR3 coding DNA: TGTGCCACCAGCAGAGATTACGGCGACGAGCAGTACTTC. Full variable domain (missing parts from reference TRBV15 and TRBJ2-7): DAMVIQNPRYQVTQFGKPVTLSCSQTLNHNVMYWYQQKSSQAPKLLFHYYDKDFNNEADTPDNFQSRRPNTSFCFLDIRSPGLGDTAMYLCATSRDYGDEQYFGPGTRLTVT.